The rows below give T cell receptor beta chains drawn from one sample of a study of blood T cell repertoires in COVID-19. Here immunoSEQ multiplex PCR was the method, and the copy in TCRdb shows in-frame clones only, minus some. The sample shows hundreds of thousands of clones, 80% to 90% of them seen only once. The specimen was peripheral blood. These TCRs come from a man aged 18-30 years with COVID-19, enrolled during active disease. Both conserved end residues are part of each CDR3. Each record gives: V gene, J gene, clone size, CDR3 protein. Part of the rows lack a size; the others show once, few, many or a class for expanded clones.

>TRBV7-9|TRBJ1-1|NA
CASSPGQGRDTEAFF
>TRBV4-2|TRBJ2-4|NA
CASSQTAGTGGKNIQYF
>TRBV4-2|TRBJ2-7|NA
CASSPTSGGEIEQYF
>TRBV6-4|TRBJ2-1|NA
CASSVLAGAYNEQFF
>TRBV19|TRBJ2-2|NA
CASSSRMAGGAESGELFF
>TRBV11-3|TRBJ2-3|NA
CASSLGKTSGNTDTQYF
>TRBV6-5|TRBJ2-5|NA
CASSYSGGTETQYF
>TRBV18|TRBJ2-5|NA
CASSPLAGTQETQYF
>TRBV18|TRBJ2-3|NA
CASSHLAGASTDTQYF
>TRBV2|TRBJ2-3|NA
CASSVSTDTQYF
>TRBV6-5|TRBJ2-1|NA
CASSYREGAYNEQFF
>TRBV18|TRBJ1-5|once
CASSSDSLSNQPQHF
>TRBV5-8|TRBJ2-1|NA
CASSVAGTSGSSYNEQFF
>TRBV27|TRBJ1-2|NA
CASSSPGQGFYGYTF
>TRBV9|TRBJ2-1|NA
CASSVAGGNNEQFF
>TRBV19|TRBJ1-2|NA
CASSPKRGQGNGGYTF
>TRBV24-1|TRBJ2-1|NA
CATSDSSTGTYNEQFF